The rows below give T cell receptor beta chains drawn from one sample of a study of TIL therapy for anti-PD-1-resistant metastatic lung cancer. Data came from immunoSEQ multiplex PCR; TCRdb stores just in-frame clones and leaves some out. The sample records about 21,000 clones, about four fifths being singletons. Sequenced material: blood, taken at baseline. Every receptor here comes from a person aged 25-79 years with non-small cell lung cancer. The CDR3 runs from the conserved cysteine through the conserved F or W. Rows may omit the clone size; those that give it use once, few, many or a size class.

abundance	v_gene	j_gene	CDR3aa
-	TRBV18	TRBJ1-2	CASSPVRPGGYTF
-	TRBV4-3	TRBJ2-1	CASSLLVMHDEQFF
-	TRBV19	TRBJ2-5	CASSSLLAAYQETQYF
-	TRBV7-9	TRBJ2-7	CASSPAGQTYEQYF
-	TRBV5-6	TRBJ1-1	CASSPVWDTEAFF
-	TRBV10-3	TRBJ1-2	CAISADRATNYGYTF
-	TRBV5-1	TRBJ2-7	CASSSEKTAGRSYEQYF
few	TRBV6-1	TRBJ1-5	CASSDRGLNNQPQHF
few	TRBV6-1	TRBJ1-1	CASSHANTEAFF
-	TRBV27	TRBJ2-1	CASSLRPYNEQFF
-	TRBV5-6	-	CASSLWQGGEQYF
-	TRBV9	TRBJ2-3	CASSVGPGTSTDTQYF
-	TRBV6-5	TRBJ1-2	CASSNQGSGYTF